This T cell receptor (beta chain) was captured by sequencing in a study of blood T cell repertoires in COVID-19. Turning to the study itself: Samples taken during acute and convalescent COVID-19 were collected in the United States, Italy and Spain. The analysed material was cDNA or gDNA that came from T cells, B-cell-depleted T cells, or PBMCs.

This clone was seen a single time. As handled by the study authors: Researchers report that nucleated cell counts were estimated from reference gene primer amplification. Assay used: immunoSEQ multiplex PCR; TCRdb lists only in-frame clones, some missing. V and J calls and clone size are given by that table; D and trimming were obtained from the DNA. The profile shows 200,000 to 250,000 clones, over 90% of them singletons. The germline V gene has CDR1 GTSNPN and CDR2 SVGIG (reference sequence). V was trimmed by 0 bases and J by 0 bases, leaving 20 bases between them. The CDR3 totals 19 residues. This chain joins TRBV30 and TRBJ1-4; D is possibly TRBD1 (6 bases). The sequenced sample consisted of peripheral blood. The clonotype was recovered from a man aged 30 to 39 with COVID-19, enrolled during active disease. The CDR3 DNA is TGTGCCTGGAGTGTATCCTCCTTAACAGGGCCTGCAACTAATGAAAAACTGTTTTTT. Translated, it gives CAWSVSSLTGPATNEKLFF.